This T cell receptor (beta chain) was captured by sequencing in a study of cytomegalovirus exposure and HLA in healthy donors. As for the study in general: Unique TCRs from HLA-typed donors, 80 million to 100 million of them, were held in an early data release.

The V gene's germline CDR1 is MNHNS and CDR2 SASEGT. The CDR3 is made up of 14 amino acids. V was shortened by 6 bases and J by 1 base, with 10 bases between the two germline ends. Primers: 60 Vbeta forward and 13 Jbeta reverse. Original processing methods: Counted up in a later analysis, unique TCR beta chains came to some 80 million, with around 10 million shared. The protocol was immunoSEQ multiplex PCR, while the TCRdb copy is restricted to in-frame clones and leaves out a portion. That table gives V, J and clone size, and the DNA gave D and trimming. This sample yields over 150,000 clones, of which roughly 89% are seen a single time; about 0.85% belongs to the top ten.

V and J are TRBV6-1 and TRBJ2-1, with D possibly TRBD2 on 6 matching bases. The clonotype was recovered from a woman aged 25 to 39 in good health and CMV-seronegative. Sequenced material: PBMCs. This CDR3 is CASSPRESYNEQFF. In DNA, the CDR3 is TGTGCCAGCAGCCCCCGGGAGTCCTACAATGAGCAGTTCTTC.